One and the same sample provided the 4 T cell receptor beta chains below, sequenced in a study of identical twins. Each CDR3 protein is one row after TCRdb ran MiXCR on the 5' RACE reads. This table has 430,000 or so distinct CDR3 sequences, around 24% appearing once. These same records also appear under a second study, on T cells expressing NK-cell markers.

Sequenced sample: CD4+ T cells sorted from blood. The receptor set was obtained from a woman between 18 and 29 years old in good health.

This clonotype was recorded a few times. The chain links TRBV9 to TRBJ2-1; D uncertain. The CDR3 has 15 residues. V was trimmed by 4 bases and J by 9 bases, leaving 20 bases between them. Germline values: CDR1 SGDLS, CDR2 YYNGEE. The CDR3 bases are TGTGCCAGCAGCTTCGACTGGGTCCTACAAGGTGAGCAGTTCTTC. Translation: CASSFDWVLQGEQFF.

This clonotype was seen a few times. The gene calls are TRBV5-1 and TRBJ2-1, with 10 bases lining up with TRBD2. V dropped 2 bases and J dropped 5; count of bases not matched to a gene: 7. Germline V CDR1 and CDR2: SGHRS, YFSETQ. There are 16 residues in the CDR3. CDR3: CASSFLLAGLDNEQFF. DNA of the CDR3: TGCGCCAGCAGCTTCCTACTAGCGGGGCTAGACAATGAGCAGTTCTTC.

This chain joins TRBV6-2 or TRBV6-3 and TRBJ2-3; D not certain. Germline-derived CDR1 and CDR2 are MNHEY and SVGEGT. Trimming removed 4 bases at V and 1 base at J, with 9 bases between. CDR3 length: 14 residues. CDR3 sequence reads: CASSWGSRTDTQYF. The CDR3 region has the DNA TGTGCCAGCAGTTGGGGTTCCCGCACAGATACGCAGTATTTT.

The chain carries TRBV11-3 and TRBJ2-7; the D call may be TRBD1 or TRBD2 (5 bases each). Trimming stripped 7 bases from V and 3 bases from J, with 16 bases between. There are 14 residues in the CDR3. The V gene's germline CDR1 is SGHNT and CDR2 YENEEA. CDR3 amino acids: CASTPRRDLYEQYF. For the CDR3, the DNA is TGTGCCAGCACCCCCCGCCGGGACCTCTACGAGCAGTACTTC.